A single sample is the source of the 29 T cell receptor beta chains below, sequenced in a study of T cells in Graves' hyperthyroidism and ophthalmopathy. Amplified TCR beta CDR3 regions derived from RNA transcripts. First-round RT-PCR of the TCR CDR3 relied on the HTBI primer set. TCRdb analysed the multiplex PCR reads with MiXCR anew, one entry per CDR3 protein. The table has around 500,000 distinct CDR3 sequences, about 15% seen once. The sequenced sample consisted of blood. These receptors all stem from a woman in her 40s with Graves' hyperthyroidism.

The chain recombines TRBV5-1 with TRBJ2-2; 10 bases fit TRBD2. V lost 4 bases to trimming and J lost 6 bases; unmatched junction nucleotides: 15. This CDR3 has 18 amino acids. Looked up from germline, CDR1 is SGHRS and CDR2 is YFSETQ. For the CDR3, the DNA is TGCGCCAGCAGCAAACGGACTAGCGGTAACTCAGGGGCCGGGGAGCTGTTTTTT. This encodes CASSKRTSGNSGAGELFF.

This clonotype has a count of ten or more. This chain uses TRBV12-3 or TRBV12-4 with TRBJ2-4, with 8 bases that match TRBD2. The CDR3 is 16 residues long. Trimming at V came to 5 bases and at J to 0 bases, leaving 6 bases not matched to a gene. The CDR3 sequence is CASSPRLARAKNIQYF. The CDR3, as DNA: TGTGCCAGCAGTCCCCGACTAGCGCGAGCCAAAAACATTCAGTACTTC.

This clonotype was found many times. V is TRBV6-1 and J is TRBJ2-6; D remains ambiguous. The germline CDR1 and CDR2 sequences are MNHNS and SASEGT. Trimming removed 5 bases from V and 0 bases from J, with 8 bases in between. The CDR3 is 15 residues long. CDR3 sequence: CASSNRASGANVLTF. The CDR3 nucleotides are TGTGCCAGCAGTAACCGGGCCTCTGGGGCCAACGTCCTGACTTTC.

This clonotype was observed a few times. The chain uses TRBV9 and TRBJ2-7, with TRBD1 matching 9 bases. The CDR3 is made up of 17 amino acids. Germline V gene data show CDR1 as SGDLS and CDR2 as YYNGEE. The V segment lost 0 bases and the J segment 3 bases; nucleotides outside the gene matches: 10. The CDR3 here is CASSVGTGANFGYEQYF. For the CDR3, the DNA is TGTGCCAGCAGCGTAGGGACAGGGGCGAATTTCGGCTACGAGCAGTACTTC.

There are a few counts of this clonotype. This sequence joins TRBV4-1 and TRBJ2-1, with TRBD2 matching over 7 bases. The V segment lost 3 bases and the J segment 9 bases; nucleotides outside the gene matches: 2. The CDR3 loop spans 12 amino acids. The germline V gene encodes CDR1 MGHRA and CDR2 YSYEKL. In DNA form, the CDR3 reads TGCGCCAGCAGCCATGGGGGGGGTGAGCAGTTCTTC. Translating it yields CASSHGGGEQFF.

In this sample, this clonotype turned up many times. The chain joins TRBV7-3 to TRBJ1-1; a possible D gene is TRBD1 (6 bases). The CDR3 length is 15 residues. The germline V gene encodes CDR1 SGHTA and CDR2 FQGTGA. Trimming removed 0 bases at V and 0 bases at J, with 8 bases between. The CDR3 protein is CASSLTGHLNTEAFF. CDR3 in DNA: TGTGCCAGCAGCTTAACGGGACACCTGAACACTGAAGCTTTCTTT.

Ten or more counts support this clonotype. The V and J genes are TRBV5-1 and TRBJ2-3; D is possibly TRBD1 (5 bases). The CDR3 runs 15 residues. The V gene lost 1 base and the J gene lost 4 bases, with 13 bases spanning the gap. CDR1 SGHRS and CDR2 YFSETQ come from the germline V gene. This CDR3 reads CASSLLGARADTQYF. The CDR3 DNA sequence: TGCGCCAGCAGCTTGTTAGGGGCCCGTGCAGATACGCAGTATTTT. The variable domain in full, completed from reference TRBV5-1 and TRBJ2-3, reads KAGVTQTPRYLIKTRGQQVTLSCSPISGHRSVSWYQQTPGQGLQFLFEYFSETQRNKGNFPGRFSGRQFSNSRSEMNVSTLELGDSALYLCASSLLGARADTQYFGPGTRLTVL.

The CDR3, as DNA: TGTGCCAGCAGTAAAGGACAGTACGGCTACACCTTC. This encodes CASSKGQYGYTF. This sequence joins TRBV12-3 or TRBV12-4 and TRBJ1-2, with a tentative D call TRBD1 (6 bases). This CDR3 contains 12 residues. With 5 bases removed from V and 8 bases from J, the gap between germline ends came to 12 bases.

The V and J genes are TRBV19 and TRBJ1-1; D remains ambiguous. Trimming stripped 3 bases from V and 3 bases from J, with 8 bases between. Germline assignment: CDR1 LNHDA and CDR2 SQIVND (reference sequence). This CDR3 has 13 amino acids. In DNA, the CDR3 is TGTGCCAGTAGTATCACTCGCCACACTGAAGCTTTCTTT. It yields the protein CASSITRHTEAFF.

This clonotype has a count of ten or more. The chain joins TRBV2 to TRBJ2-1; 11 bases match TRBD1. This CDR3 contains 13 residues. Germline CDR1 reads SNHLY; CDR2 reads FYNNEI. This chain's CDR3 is CVLGQGASSEQFF. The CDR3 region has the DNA TGTGTCCTCGGACAGGGGGCGTCCTCTGAGCAGTTCTTC.

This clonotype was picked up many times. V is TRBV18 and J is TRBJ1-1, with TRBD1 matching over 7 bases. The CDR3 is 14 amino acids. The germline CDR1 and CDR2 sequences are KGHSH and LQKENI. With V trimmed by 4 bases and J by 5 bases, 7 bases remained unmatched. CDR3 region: CASSRDRVQTEAFF. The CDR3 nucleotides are TGTGCCAGCTCACGAGACAGGGTTCAGACTGAAGCTTTCTTT.

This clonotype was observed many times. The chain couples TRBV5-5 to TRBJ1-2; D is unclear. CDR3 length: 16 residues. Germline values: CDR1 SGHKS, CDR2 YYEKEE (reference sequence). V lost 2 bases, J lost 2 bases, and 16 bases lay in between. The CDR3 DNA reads TGTGCCAGCAGCTTAAGAGCGGGCACCTCAAACTATGGCTACACCTTC. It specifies CASSLRAGTSNYGYTF.

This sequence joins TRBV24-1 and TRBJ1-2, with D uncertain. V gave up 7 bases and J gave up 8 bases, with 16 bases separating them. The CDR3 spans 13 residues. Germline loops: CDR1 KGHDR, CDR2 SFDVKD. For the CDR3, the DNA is TGTGCCACCAGAGGTAGTGGGCTCTACGGCTACACCTTC. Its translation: CATRGSGLYGYTF.

The CDR3 DNA is TGTGCCACCGGGGGTCTGGTTGACTACGAGCAGTACTTC. Translated: CATGGLVDYEQYF. This chain joins TRBV28 and TRBJ2-7, with D possibly TRBD2 on 6 matching bases. Trimming stripped 10 bases from V and 3 bases from J, with 16 bases between. Germline V lookup: CDR1 MDHEN, CDR2 SYDVKM. This CDR3 region has 13 residues.

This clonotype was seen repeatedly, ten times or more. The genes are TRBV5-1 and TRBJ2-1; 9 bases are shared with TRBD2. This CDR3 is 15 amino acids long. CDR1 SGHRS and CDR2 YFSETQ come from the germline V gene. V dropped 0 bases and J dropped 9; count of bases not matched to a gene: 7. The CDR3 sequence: CASSLVAGASGEQFF. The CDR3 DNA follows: TGCGCCAGCAGCTTGGTAGCGGGAGCTTCCGGTGAGCAGTTCTTC.

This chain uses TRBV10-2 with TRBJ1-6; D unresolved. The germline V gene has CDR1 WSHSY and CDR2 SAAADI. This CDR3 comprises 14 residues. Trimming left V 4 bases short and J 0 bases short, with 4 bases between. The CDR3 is CASSAYSYNSPLHF. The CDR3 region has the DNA TGCGCCAGCAGTGCTTACTCCTATAATTCACCCCTCCACTTT.

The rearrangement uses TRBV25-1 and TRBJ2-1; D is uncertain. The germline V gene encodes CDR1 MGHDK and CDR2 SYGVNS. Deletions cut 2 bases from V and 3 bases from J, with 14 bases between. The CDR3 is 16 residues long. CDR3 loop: CASSEKRIVDYNEQFF. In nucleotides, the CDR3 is TGTGCCAGCAGTGAAAAGCGTATAGTGGACTACAATGAGCAGTTCTTC.

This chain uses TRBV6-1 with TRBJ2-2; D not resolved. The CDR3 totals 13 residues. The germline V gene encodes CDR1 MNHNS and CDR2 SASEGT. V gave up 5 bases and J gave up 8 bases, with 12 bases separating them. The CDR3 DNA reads TGTGCCAGCAGTCTGGACCCTCGGGGGGAGCTGTTTTTT. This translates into CASSLDPRGELFF.

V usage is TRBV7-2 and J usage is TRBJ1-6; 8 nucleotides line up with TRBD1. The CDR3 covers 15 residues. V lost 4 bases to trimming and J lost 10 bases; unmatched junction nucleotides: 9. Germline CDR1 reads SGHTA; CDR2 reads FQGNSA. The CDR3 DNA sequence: TGTGCCAGCAGCTATGGGACAGGTGGTTACTCACCCCTCCACTTT. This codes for CASSYGTGGYSPLHF.

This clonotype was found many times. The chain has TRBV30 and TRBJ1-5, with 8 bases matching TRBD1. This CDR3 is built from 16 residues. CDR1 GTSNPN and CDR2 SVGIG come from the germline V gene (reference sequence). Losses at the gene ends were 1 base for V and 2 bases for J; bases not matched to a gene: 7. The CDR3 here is CAWSEATGAGNQPQHF. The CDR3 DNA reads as TGTGCCTGGAGTGAGGCGACAGGGGCGGGCAATCAGCCCCAGCATTTT.

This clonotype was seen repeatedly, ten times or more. This CDR3 is CASSASGLYEKLFF. The CDR3 nucleotides read TGTGCCAGCAGCGCTTCAGGGCTTTATGAAAAACTGTTTTTT. J is TRBJ1-4 and V is TRBV5-5; a weak D match, TRBD1 (5 bases). The V and J ends lost 4 bases and 6 bases respectively, with 13 bases between them. CDR3 length: 14 amino acids. Germline loops: CDR1 SGHKS, CDR2 YYEKEE (reference sequence).

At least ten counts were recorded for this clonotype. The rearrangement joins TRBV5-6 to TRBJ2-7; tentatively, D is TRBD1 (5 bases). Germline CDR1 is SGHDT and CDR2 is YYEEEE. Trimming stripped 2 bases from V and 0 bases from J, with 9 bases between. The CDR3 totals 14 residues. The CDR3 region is CASSFGQGSYEQYF. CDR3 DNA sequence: TGTGCCAGCAGCTTCGGGCAGGGCTCCTACGAGCAGTACTTC.

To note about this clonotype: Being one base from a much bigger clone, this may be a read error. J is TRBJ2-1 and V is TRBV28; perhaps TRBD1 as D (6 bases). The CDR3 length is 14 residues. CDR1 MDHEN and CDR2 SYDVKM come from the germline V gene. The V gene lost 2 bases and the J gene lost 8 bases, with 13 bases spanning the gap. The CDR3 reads CASSLRDNDDEQFF. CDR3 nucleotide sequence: TGTGCCAGCAGTTTAAGGGACAACGACGATGAGCAGTTCTTC. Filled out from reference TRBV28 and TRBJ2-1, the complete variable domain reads DVKVTQSSRYLVKRTGEKVFLECVQDMDHENMFWYRQDPGLGLRLIYFSYDVKMKEKGDIPEGYSVSREKKERFSLILESASTNQTSMYLCASSLRDNDDEQFFGPGTRLTVL.

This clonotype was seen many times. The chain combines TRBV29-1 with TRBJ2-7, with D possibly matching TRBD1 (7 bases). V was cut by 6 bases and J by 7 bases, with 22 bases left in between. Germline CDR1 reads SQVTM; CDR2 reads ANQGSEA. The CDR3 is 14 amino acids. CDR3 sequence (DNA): TGCAGCGTCCACAGGCGGGACAGAGCAGGAGAGCAGTACTTC. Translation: CSVHRRDRAGEQYF.

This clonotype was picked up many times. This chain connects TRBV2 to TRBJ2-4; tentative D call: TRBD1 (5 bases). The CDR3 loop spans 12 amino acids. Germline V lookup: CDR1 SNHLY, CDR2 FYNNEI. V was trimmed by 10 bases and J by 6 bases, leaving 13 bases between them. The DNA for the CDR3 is TGTGCCACCACAGGTGAAGGAAACATTCAGTACTTC. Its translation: CATTGEGNIQYF.

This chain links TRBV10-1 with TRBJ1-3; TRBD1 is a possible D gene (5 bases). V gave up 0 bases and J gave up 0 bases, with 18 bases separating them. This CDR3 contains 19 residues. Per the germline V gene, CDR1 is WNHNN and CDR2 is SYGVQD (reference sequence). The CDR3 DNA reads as TGCGCCAGCAGTGAGTCAATTATGGGGCAGTCGGACTCTGGAAACACCATATATTTT. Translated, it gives CASSESIMGQSDSGNTIYF.

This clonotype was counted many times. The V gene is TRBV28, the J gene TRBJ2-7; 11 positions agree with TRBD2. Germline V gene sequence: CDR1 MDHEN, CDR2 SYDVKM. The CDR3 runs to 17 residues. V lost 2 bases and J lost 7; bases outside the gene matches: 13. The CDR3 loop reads CASSLGGRLAGQGEQYF. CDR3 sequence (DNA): TGTGCCAGCAGTTTAGGGGGGAGACTAGCGGGACAGGGAGAGCAGTACTTC.

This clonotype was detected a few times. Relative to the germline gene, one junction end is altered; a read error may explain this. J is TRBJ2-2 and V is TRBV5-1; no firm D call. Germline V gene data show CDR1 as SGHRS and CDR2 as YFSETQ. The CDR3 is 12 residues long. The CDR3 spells CASSFNTEELFF. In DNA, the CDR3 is TGCGCCAGCAGCTTTAACACCGAGGAGCTGTTTTTT.

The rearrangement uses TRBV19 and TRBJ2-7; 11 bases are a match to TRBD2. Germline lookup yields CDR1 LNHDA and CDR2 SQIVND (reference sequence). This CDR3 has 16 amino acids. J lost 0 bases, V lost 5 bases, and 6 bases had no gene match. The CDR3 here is CASSPRGTSGSYEQYF. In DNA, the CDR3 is TGTGCCAGTAGTCCAAGAGGGACTAGCGGCTCCTACGAGCAGTACTTC.